The TCR beta chain described here comes from a study of radiation and T cells in renal cell carcinoma. The V end lost 5 bases, the J end lost 0 bases, and 10 bases lay between the germline ends. Germline CDR1 and CDR2: SEHNR and FQNEAQ (reference sequence). CDR3 length: 14 residues. Method: immunoSEQ multiplex PCR; TCRdb's copy keeps in-frame clones and lacks some. The sample yields 120,000 to 150,000 clones, 80% to 90% seen once. Time point indicated: blood 4 weeks post-SBRT, at nephrectomy. Regarding treatment: 15 Gy SBRT to primary tumor, nephrectomy 4 weeks later. This TCR came from a woman aged 45-59 years with renal cell carcinoma. This specimen was blood, taken from a patient whose treatment included radiotherapy and nephrectomy. This sequence joins TRBV7-9 and TRBJ1-1; D is undetermined. This CDR3 reads CASSLSGLNTEAFF. The CDR3 region has the DNA TGTGCCAGCAGCCTTTCGGGATTGAACACTGAAGCTTTCTTT.